These T cell receptor beta chains were read from a single sample in a study of T cell responses to AZD1222 COVID-19 vaccine. This table comes from immunoSEQ multiplex PCR, and its TCRdb copy is limited to in-frame clones, with some not included. The data show fewer than 150,000 clones, around 86% seen once. The sequencing here drew on peripheral blood, taken on day 0 of AZD1222 vaccination. The source of these receptors is an adult in good health. Each CDR3 is given with its conserved first and last residue. The D gene is left open where the match is weak. The size of a clone is reported for some rows only, either as once, few or many, or as a class for expanded clones.

d_gene,v_gene,abundance,j_gene,len,CDR3nt,CDR3aa
NA,TRBV5-1,NA,TRBJ2-5,14,TGCGCCAGCAGCTTTCGACAGTACCAAGAGACCCAGTACTTC,CASSFRQYQETQYF
NA,TRBV2,once,TRBJ1-1,15,TGTGCCAGCAAGAGGGGCCTAGACCAGAACACTGAAGCTTTCTTT,CASKRGLDQNTEAFF
NA,TRBV28,NA,TRBJ2-5,13,TGTGCCTCTCAGTTTAGGGCCGAAGAGACCCAGTACTTC,CASQFRAEETQYF
TRBD1,TRBV2,NA,TRBJ2-1,15,TGTGCCAGCAGTATGGACAGGGGGAAGTGGAATGAGCAGTTCTTC,CASSMDRGKWNEQFF
NA,TRBV28,NA,TRBJ2-1,14,TGTGCCAGCAGCCTCCAGGGCGGGGCAGCCATAGAGTTCTTC,CASSLQGGAAIEFF
NA,TRBV28,once,TRBJ1-4,15,TGTGCCAGCAATTCAGAACAGGAAGTTAATGAAAAACTGTTTTTT,CASNSEQEVNEKLFF
NA,TRBV7-2,NA,TRBJ2-5,15,TGTGCCAGCAGCTGGCGGGTTGCCAGAGGAGAGACCCAGTACTTC,CASSWRVARGETQYF
TRBD1,TRBV18,NA,TRBJ2-1,18,TGTGCCAGCTCACCACAACTGACAGGGACAAGCTCCTACAATGAGCAGTTCTTC,CASSPQLTGTSSYNEQFF
NA,TRBV14,NA,TRBJ2-5,18,TGTGCCAGCAGCCAAGATAGGAGGCGGACAGACCTCCGAGAGACCCAGTACTTC,CASSQDRRRTDLRETQYF
TRBD2,TRBV19,NA,TRBJ2-7,14,TGTGCCACTGCCGTAGTAGCGGGAGAATACGAGCAGTACTTC,CATAVVAGEYEQYF
NA,TRBV15,NA,TRBJ2-7,14,TGTGCCACCAGCAGCCTTAGGGACTCCTACGAGCAGTACTTC,CATSSLRDSYEQYF
NA,TRBV5-1,NA,TRBJ2-3,16,TGCGCCAGCAGTTATAATGACAGGCCCCTCGGAGATACGCAGTATTTT,CASSYNDRPLGDTQYF
NA,TRBV28,NA,TRBJ1-3,14,TGTGCCAGCAGAACACAGGGAGCTGGAAACACCATATATTTT,CASRTQGAGNTIYF
TRBD1,TRBV4-1,few,TRBJ1-1,13,TGCGCCAGCGAAAGCGGGACAGGGGGCTGGGCTTTCTTT,CASESGTGGWAFF
TRBD1,TRBV19,NA,TRBJ2-2,14,TGTGCCAGTAGTATACAGGGGGCAGGCGGGGAGCTGTTTTTT,CASSIQGAGGELFF
TRBD1,TRBV7-2,NA,TRBJ1-1,16,TGTGCCAGCAGCAGGAACAGGGGGACAATGAACACTGAAGCTTTCTTT,CASSRNRGTMNTEAFF
TRBD2,TRBV5-4,NA,TRBJ2-3,17,TGTGCCAGCAGCTTGATGTATGGCGGGGGGCAAGTAGATACGCAGTATTTT,CASSLMYGGGQVDTQYF
NA,TRBV6-5,NA,TRBJ2-6,15,TGTGCCAGCAGTACCCGAATCTCTGGGGCCAACGTCCTGACTTTC,CASSTRISGANVLTF
NA,TRBV6-2/TRBV6-3,NA,TRBJ1-2,13,TGTGCCAGCAGTTACGCTCAGAACTATGGCTACACCTTC,CASSYAQNYGYTF
NA,TRBV7-6,once,TRBJ1-4,16,TGTGCCAGCAGCTCTGGTGTCATTAAGGGACGGGAAAAACTGTTTTTT,CASSSGVIKGREKLFF
NA,TRBV10-2,NA,TRBJ1-2,15,TGCGCCAGCAGTGAGTCCTCGGGACGGAACTATGGCTACACCTTC,CASSESSGRNYGYTF
TRBD1,TRBV28,NA,TRBJ2-7,15,TGTGCCATCCAGTCCGACGGACAGGGGGCGTACGAGCAGTACTTC,CAIQSDGQGAYEQYF
NA,TRBV19,NA,TRBJ2-7,13,TGTGCCAGTCGATCGACAGTCCCCTACGAGCAGTACTTC,CASRSTVPYEQYF
NA,TRBV19,NA,TRBJ1-1,16,TGTGCCAGTAGTATAGACGGGGCGGTTATGAACACTGAAGCTTTCTTT,CASSIDGAVMNTEAFF
TRBD2,TRBV9,NA,TRBJ2-2,15,TGTGCCAGCAGCGTAGCGGGGGGGTACACCGGGGAGCTGTTTTTT,CASSVAGGYTGELFF
TRBD1,TRBV6-2/TRBV6-3,few,TRBJ1-6,15,TGTGCCAGCAGCAAAGGGGACAGGGAAAATTCACCCCTCCACTTT,CASSKGDRENSPLHF
NA,TRBV5-6,NA,TRBJ1-6,17,TGTGCCAGCAGCTCGGGGGAACCACACTTCTATAATTCACCCCTCCACTTT,CASSSGEPHFYNSPLHF
NA,TRBV27,NA,TRBJ2-3,12,TGTGCCAGCACCACTGGGGGCGATACGCAGTATTTT,CASTTGGDTQYF
NA,TRBV10-3,NA,TRBJ2-2,15,TGTGCCATCAGTGAGTCGACTGTGAACACCGGGGAGCTGTTTTTT,CAISESTVNTGELFF
NA,TRBV3-1/TRBV3-2,NA,TRBJ2-2,13,TGTGCCAGCAGCCAGCCCCCGACCGGGGAGCTGTTTTTT,CASSQPPTGELFF
TRBD2,TRBV28,few,TRBJ2-1,14,TGTGCCAGCAGCCTGACTAGCGGCGGGAATGAGCAGTTCTTC,CASSLTSGGNEQFF
NA,TRBV5-6,NA,TRBJ2-7,12,TGTGCCAGCAGCTGGGGCTCCTACGAGCAGTACTTC,CASSWGSYEQYF
NA,TRBV6-5,NA,TRBJ2-5,13,TGTGCCAGCAGTTACGAACGACGGGAGACCCAGTACTTC,CASSYERRETQYF
NA,TRBV28,NA,TRBJ1-4,14,TGTGCCAGCAGTTCCTGGGACGGAAATGAAAAACTGTTTTTT,CASSSWDGNEKLFF
TRBD1,TRBV28,NA,TRBJ2-7,13,TGTGCCAGCAGTCCCACAGGGGGCTACGAGCAGTACTTC,CASSPTGGYEQYF
TRBD1,TRBV4-1,NA,TRBJ1-1,16,TGCGCCAGCAGCCAAGCCAGGGGGGGCCTGAACACTGAAGCTTTCTTT,CASSQARGGLNTEAFF
NA,TRBV28,NA,TRBJ1-1,11,TGTGGGACTTCGGTGAACACTGAAGCTTTCTTT,CGTSVNTEAFF
NA,TRBV6-2/TRBV6-3,NA,TRBJ1-4,15,TGTGCCAGCAGCTCTCCGGAGGCAGGGAATGAAAAACTGTTTTTT,CASSSPEAGNEKLFF
NA,TRBV11-2,once,TRBJ1-2,16,TGTGCCAGCAGCTTCTCCCCACCTCGCGGGGAGGCACGCTACACCTTC,CASSFSPPRGEARYTF
TRBD1,TRBV5-1,NA,TRBJ1-6,15,TGCGCCAGCAGCGATAGACAGGGTCATAATTCACCCCTCCACTTT,CASSDRQGHNSPLHF
NA,TRBV4-2,NA,TRBJ2-1,15,TGTGCCAGCAGCCAAACTGGGGGGGCTTACAATGAGCAGTTCTTC,CASSQTGGAYNEQFF